A single sample gave rise to the 14 T cell receptor beta chains below, sequenced in a study of T cells in Graves' hyperthyroidism and ophthalmopathy. It was RNA transcripts that yielded the amplified TCR beta CDR3 regions. Researchers ran a first-round RT-PCR on the TCR CDR3 using the HTBI primer set. MiXCR was run by TCRdb on the multiplex PCR reads, yielding one entry per CDR3 protein. The sample consists of 400,000 to 550,000 distinct CDR3 sequences, 13% to 15% of them appearing once. The material sequenced was blood. These receptors originate from a woman aged 18-29 years with Graves' hyperthyroidism.

This rearrangement joins TRBV4-1 to TRBJ2-3; TRBD2 aligns across 7 bases. J lost 6 bases, V lost 0 bases, and 9 bases had no gene match. The V gene's germline CDR1 is MGHRA and CDR2 YSYEKL. The CDR3 runs 16 residues. CDR3 protein: CASSQEGTNLRDTQYF. The CDR3 DNA is TGCGCCAGCAGCCAAGAGGGGACTAATCTCAGGGATACGCAGTATTTT.

As for this clonotype: Its ends do not fully match the called genes, so a read error is possible. The chain employs TRBV15 and TRBJ1-5; D is possibly TRBD1 (6 bases). CDR3 length: 16 amino acids. Germline V CDR1 and CDR2: LNHNV, YYDKDF (reference sequence). This chain's CDR3 is CVTSRGTSLSNQPQHF. The CDR3, as DNA: TGTGTCACCAGCAGAGGGACATCGTTAAGCAATCAGCCCCAGCATTTT.

Turning to this clonotype: This may arise from a read error, as a much more abundant clone is one base away. The CDR3 DNA follows: TGTGCCAGCAGTGAATGGGACAGGGAAGATCAGCCCCAGCATTTT. Amino acid sequence: CASSEWDREDQPQHF. The J gene is TRBJ1-5, the V gene TRBV6-1; 9 bases are shared with TRBD1. The V and J ends lost 2 bases and 5 bases, in that order; junction bases with no gene match: 4. The CDR3 extends over 15 amino acids. CDR1 and CDR2 (germline): MNHNS, SASEGT.

With regard to this clonotype: A much larger clone differs by one base, so this may be a read error. The rearrangement uses TRBV19 and TRBJ2-1; D ambiguous. The CDR3 consists of 17 residues. CDR1 is LNHDA, CDR2 SQIVND, per germline (reference sequence). The CDR3 DNA sequence: TGTGCCAGTAGTATAGATTTTAGGAGAACCTCCTACAATAAGCAGTTCTTC. This codes for CASSIDFRRTSYNKQFF.

This clonotype was found many times. The chain combines TRBV7-2 with TRBJ1-4; 7 positions agree with TRBD1. This CDR3 spans 15 amino acids. From germline, CDR1 is SGHTA and CDR2 FQGNSA. V shed 1 base, J shed 7 bases, and the junction held 6 bases outside the gene matches. The CDR3 DNA sequence: TGTGCCAGCAGCTTAGTACAGGGGACGGGTGAAAAACTGTTTTTT. Its protein is CASSLVQGTGEKLFF. Full variable domain (rest looked up from reference TRBV7-2 and TRBJ1-4): GAGVSQSPSNKVTEKGKDVELRCDPISGHTALYWYRQSLGQGLEFLIYFQGNSAPDKSGLPSDRFSAERTGGSVSTLTIQRTQQEDSAVYLCASSLVQGTGEKLFFGSGTQLSVL.

This clonotype was recorded once. The chain is built from TRBV7-2 and TRBJ2-3, with TRBD2 identical over 9 bases. Per the germline V gene, CDR1 is SGHTA and CDR2 is FQGNSA. The CDR3 has 16 amino acids. The V segment lost 2 bases and the J segment 9 bases; nucleotides outside the gene matches: 12. The CDR3 region is CASSLTHLAGRGTQYF. The CDR3 DNA reads as TGTGCCAGCAGCTTAACCCACCTAGCGGGACGTGGAACGCAGTATTTT.

This clonotype was observed a handful of times. The J gene is TRBJ2-1, the V gene TRBV7-9; D call uncertain. Germline loops: CDR1 SEHNR, CDR2 FQNEAQ (reference sequence). The CDR3 is made up of 17 amino acids. Trimming took 1 base from V and 0 from J, leaving 13 bases between them. The chain's CDR3 is CASSLELEFTSYNEQFF. In DNA, the CDR3 is TGTGCCAGCAGCTTAGAGCTCGAATTCACCTCCTACAATGAGCAGTTCTTC.

Ten or more counts support this clonotype. The chain is built from TRBV5-1 and TRBJ1-3, with D possibly being TRBD1 (6 bases). CDR1 and CDR2 (germline): SGHRS, YFSETQ. The CDR3 is made up of 15 amino acids. V lost 5 bases and J lost 0, with 12 bases in between. The CDR3 loop reads CASRPGQLSGNTIYF. As DNA, the CDR3 is TGCGCCAGCAGACCCGGACAGCTCTCTGGAAACACCATATATTTT.

In its sample, this clonotype was seen many times. The chain employs TRBV11-2 and TRBJ2-7; TRBD2 agrees at 13 bases. J was trimmed by 4 bases and V by 5 bases; bases with no gene match: 5. Germline lookup yields CDR1 SGHAT and CDR2 FQNNGV. This CDR3 spans 15 amino acids. The CDR3 region is CASSKRTSGSYEQYV. The CDR3 nucleotides read TGTGCCAGCAGCAAGAGGACTAGCGGGAGTTACGAGCAGTACGTC.

In its sample, this clonotype was seen many times. The chain joins TRBV12-3 or TRBV12-4 to TRBJ2-1; TRBD1 might be the D (6 bases). The V end lost 5 bases, the J end lost 5 bases, and 19 bases lay between the germline ends. CDR3 length: 16 amino acids. CDR3 nucleotides: TGTGCCAGCAGTGATACCGGGACACCCATGAACAATGAGCAGTTCTTC. The encoded protein is CASSDTGTPMNNEQFF.

As for this clonotype: A much larger clone differs from this one at a single base, so this may be a read error. J is TRBJ2-5 and V is TRBV4-1; TRBD2 aligns across 8 bases. Germline assignment: CDR1 MGHRA and CDR2 YSYEKL. There are 16 residues in the CDR3. The CDR3 sequence: CASSQGAAGGMETQHF. Written as DNA, the CDR3 is TGCGCCAGCAGCCAAGGAGCGGCGGGAGGTATGGAGACCCAGCACTTC.

At least ten counts were recorded for this clonotype. The gene calls are TRBV6-2 or TRBV6-3 and TRBJ1-1; D not resolved. With 1 base removed from V and 7 bases from J, the gap between germline ends came to 10 bases. CDR1 is MNHEY and CDR2 is SVGEGT in the germline V gene. This CDR3 contains 13 residues. As DNA, the CDR3 is TGTGCCAGCAGTTACTTGACCGGCCTTGAAGCTTTCTTT. It encodes CASSYLTGLEAFF.

Ten or more counts support this clonotype. The J gene is TRBJ2-2, the V gene TRBV20-1; the D gene is possibly TRBD1 (5 bases). Germline CDR1 and CDR2: DFQATT and SNEGSKA (reference sequence). Trimming shortened V by 6 bases and J by 7 bases, and 15 bases separated the two germline ends. The CDR3 extends over 13 amino acids. CDR3 amino acids: CSAPLATGGELFF. As DNA, the CDR3 is TGCAGTGCCCCTCTCGCTACAGGCGGGGAGCTGTTTTTT.

This clonotype showed up just a few times. This chain connects TRBV4-1 to TRBJ2-7; 8 bases match TRBD1. Germline-derived CDR1 and CDR2 are MGHRA and YSYEKL. The V segment lost 3 bases and the J segment 2 bases; nucleotides outside the gene matches: 6. The CDR3 is 15 amino acids. CDR3 sequence: CASSQDQGAPYEQYF. The CDR3 nucleotides are TGCGCCAGCAGCCAGGACCAGGGGGCCCCCTACGAGCAGTACTTC.